This T cell receptor (beta chain) stems from a study of regulatory T cells in long-lasting Graves disease. Overall study: Graves' patients who were just diagnosed had used antithyroid drugs for under 3 months.

In building TCR beta libraries, iRepertoire HTBI primers were used together with Arm-PCR of CDR3 regions. TCRdb called the multiplex PCR reads again in MiXCR, with one record for every CDR3 protein. The table records 560,000 or so distinct CDR3 sequences, about 16% of them present only once. The time point was: newly diagnosed GD, antithyroid drugs for less than 3 months. The TCR library was prepared using RNA isolated from PBMCs. Whole-study results and caveats: There were preferences for TRBV28, TRBJ1-2 and TRBJ2-5 in persistent disease.

This clonotype was seen at least ten times. Its specificity is not known. Germline-derived CDR1 and CDR2 are MNHNS and SASEGT. V gave up 6 bases and J gave up 2 bases, with 12 bases separating them. The CDR3 extends over 14 amino acids. The same sample was also used in a study of T cells in Graves' hyperthyroidism and ophthalmopathy.

This clonotype was obtained from a man younger than 30 with Graves disease. The rearrangement links TRBV6-1 to TRBJ2-3, with D possibly matching TRBD2 (5 bases). Here the sequenced sample was peripheral blood mononuclear cells (PBMCs), taken at new diagnosis, from a patient treated with antithyroid drugs. The CDR3 region has the DNA TGTGCCAGCAGCCTCATGAGGGTCACAGATACGCAGTATTTT. This encodes CASSLMRVTDTQYF.